These 25 T cell receptor beta chains share one sample of origin, sequenced in a study of cytomegalovirus exposure and HLA in healthy donors. The study ran its PCR with 60 Vbeta and 13 Jbeta primers. Measured with immunoSEQ multiplex PCR; TCRdb has only the in-frame clones, and not every one. The sample shows over 75,000 clones, 70% to 85% of them seen only once. The material sequenced was PBMCs. The receptors stem from a woman aged 45-65 years in good health and CMV-seronegative.

In this sample, this clone turned up once. The chain carries TRBV7-9 and TRBJ2-7, with D perhaps matching TRBD2 (5 bases). There are 14 residues in the CDR3. Trimming shortened V by 1 base and J by 0 bases, and 7 bases separated the two germline ends. Germline V gene data show CDR1 as SEHNR and CDR2 as FQNEAQ (reference sequence). The CDR3 here is CASSLDGDSYEQYF. As DNA, the CDR3 is TGTGCCAGCAGCTTAGACGGGGACTCCTACGAGCAGTACTTC.

DNA for the CDR3: TGTGCCAGTAGAAGACAGGGTGGAAATGAGCAGTTCTTC. Its translation is CASRRQGGNEQFF. The chain couples TRBV19 to TRBJ2-1; 7 bases match TRBD1. The CDR3 is made up of 13 amino acids. The ends lost 6 bases at V and 7 bases at J; junction bases unmatched: 6. Germline assignment: CDR1 LNHDA and CDR2 SQIVND (reference sequence).

The CDR3 coding sequence is TGTGCCAGCAGCCCAGGGGACTATGGCTACACCTTC. Translation: CASSPGDYGYTF. J is TRBJ1-2 and V is TRBV5-6, with a possible D match to TRBD1 (6 bases). The CDR3 runs 12 residues. CDR1 and CDR2 from the germline V gene are SGHDT and YYEEEE. With 4 bases removed from V and 3 bases from J, the gap between germline ends came to 7 bases.

The genes are TRBV15 and TRBJ2-3; D not certain. Germline lookup yields CDR1 LNHNV and CDR2 YYDKDF (reference sequence). V was pared by 0 bases and J by 4 bases, with 5 bases between. The length of the CDR3 is 13 residues. CDR3: CATSRDRADTQYF. In DNA, the CDR3 is TGTGCCACCAGCAGAGATCGTGCAGATACGCAGTATTTT. The whole variable domain, filled in from reference TRBV15 and TRBJ2-3, reads DAMVIQNPRYQVTQFGKPVTLSCSQTLNHNVMYWYQQKSSQAPKLLFHYYDKDFNNEADTPDNFQSRRPNTSFCFLDIRSPGLGDTAMYLCATSRDRADTQYFGPGTRLTVL.

The J gene is TRBJ2-3, the V gene TRBV6-1; D is unresolved. V was cut by 3 bases and J by 2 bases, with 9 bases left in between. The length of the CDR3 is 14 residues. Germline-derived CDR1 and CDR2 are MNHNS and SASEGT. The CDR3 DNA reads as TGTGCCAGCAGTGACTTCGGTATCACAGATACGCAGTATTTT. It encodes CASSDFGITDTQYF.

The CDR3 reads CASSSRNTDSYNEQFF. The CDR3 bases are TGTGCCAGCAGTTCGAGGAACACCGACTCCTACAATGAGCAGTTCTTC. The chain links TRBV27 to TRBJ2-1; D not certain. Germline V gene data show CDR1 as MNHEY and CDR2 as SMNVEV (reference sequence). V shed 4 bases and J shed 0 bases, with 13 bases lying between them. This CDR3 has 16 amino acids.

V usage is TRBV27 and J usage is TRBJ1-4; D is unclear. Germline values: CDR1 MNHEY, CDR2 SMNVEV (reference sequence). The CDR3 length is 15 residues. Trimming took 2 bases from V and 8 from J, leaving 15 bases between them. The CDR3 DNA reads TGTGCCAGCAGTTTACGAGGAGGTTTCGGGGAAAAACTGTTTTTT. This sequence encodes CASSLRGGFGEKLFF.

The V call is TRBV4-2, the J call TRBJ2-1; D is possibly TRBD1 (6 bases). Germline values: CDR1 LGHNA, CDR2 YNFKEQ. The V gene lost 1 base and the J gene lost 4 bases, with 8 bases spanning the gap. The CDR3 loop spans 14 amino acids. DNA for the CDR3: TGTGCCAGCAGCCAAGGTGGACAGTACAATGAGCAGTTCTTC. This translates into CASSQGGQYNEQFF.

This clone was detected only once. The rearrangement links TRBV5-1 to TRBJ1-4; the D is unclear. This CDR3 has 15 residues. Trimming stripped 0 bases from V and 0 bases from J, with 6 bases between. CDR1 is SGHRS, CDR2 YFSETQ, per germline. DNA of the CDR3: TGCGCCAGCAGCTTGGCCTTCGCAACTAATGAAAAACTGTTTTTT. Protein: CASSLAFATNEKLFF.

The J gene is TRBJ2-2, the V gene TRBV7-6, with TRBD1 identical over 11 bases. The germline V gene has CDR1 SGHVS and CDR2 FNYEAQ. The V gene end was trimmed by 1 base and the J gene end by 9 bases; junction bases not matched to a gene: 4. This CDR3 contains 15 residues. The CDR3 protein is CASSLGDRGIRELFF. The CDR3 DNA follows: TGTGCCAGCAGCTTAGGGGACAGGGGGATAAGGGAGCTGTTTTTT. The whole variable domain, remainder taken from reference TRBV7-6 and TRBJ2-2, is GAGVSQSPRYKVTKRGQDVALRCDPISGHVSLYWYRQALGQGPEFLTYFNYEAQQDKSGLPNDRFSAERPEGSISTLTIQRTEQRDSAMYRCASSLGDRGIRELFFGEGSRLTVL.

The chain links TRBV4-1 to TRBJ1-2; possibly TRBD1 for D (6 bases). The CDR3 length is 16 residues. Trimming took 0 bases from V and 5 from J, leaving 16 bases between them. CDR1 is MGHRA, CDR2 YSYEKL, per germline. In nucleotides, the CDR3 is TGCGCCAGCAGCCAAGAAGCTCAGGGGATAGGGTATGGCTACACCTTC. Translating it yields CASSQEAQGIGYGYTF.

This clone showed up just a few times. The J gene is TRBJ2-7, the V gene TRBV15, with a possible D match to TRBD2 (6 bases). This CDR3 comprises 13 residues. The V gene's germline CDR1 is LNHNV and CDR2 YYDKDF (reference sequence). V lost 0 bases and J lost 7, with 10 bases in between. This CDR3 reads CATSRDRGREQYV. Written as DNA, the CDR3 is TGTGCCACCAGCAGAGATCGGGGGAGGGAGCAGTACGTC.

The chain recombines TRBV18 with TRBJ2-5; D gene ambiguous. Germline V lookup: CDR1 KGHSH, CDR2 LQKENI. There are 14 residues in the CDR3. V was trimmed by 1 base and J by 2 bases, leaving 8 bases between them. CDR3 residues: CASSPLGFQETQYF. DNA of the CDR3: TGTGCCAGCTCACCACTGGGCTTTCAAGAGACCCAGTACTTC.

This chain uses TRBV18 with TRBJ1-2; D is perhaps TRBD1 (6 bases). Germline assignment: CDR1 KGHSH and CDR2 LQKENI. This CDR3 region has 12 residues. Trimming took off 6 bases at V and 4 bases at J, with 9 bases between the two ends. CDR3 amino acids: CASSPDSYGYTF. CDR3 sequence (DNA): TGTGCCAGCTCGCCGGACAGCTATGGCTACACCTTC.

This clone was found a few times. The chain carries TRBV9 and TRBJ1-2; 8 bases are a match to TRBD1. CDR1 is SGDLS, CDR2 YYNGEE, per germline. V was pared by 0 bases and J by 2 bases, with 3 bases of the junction left unmatched. CDR3 length: 15 residues. In DNA, the CDR3 is TGTGCCAGCAGCGTAGACCCAGGGGGCAACTATGGCTACACCTTC. It codes for CASSVDPGGNYGYTF. The variable domain in full, with the rest retrieved from reference TRBV9 and TRBJ1-2, is DSGVTQTPKHLITATGQRVTLRCSPRSGDLSVYWYQQSLDQGLQFLIQYYNGEERAKGNILERFSAQQFPDLHSELNLSSLELGDSALYFCASSVDPGGNYGYTFGSGTRLTVV.

The CDR3 loop reads CASSEAPDYEQYV. CDR3 nucleotide sequence: TGTGCCAGCAGTGAAGCGCCGGACTACGAGCAGTACGTC. V gene TRBV6-1 combines with J gene TRBJ2-7; D is undetermined. V was pared by 0 bases and J by 3 bases, with 6 bases between. CDR3 length: 13 amino acids. The germline V gene encodes CDR1 MNHNS and CDR2 SASEGT.

V and J are TRBV27 and TRBJ2-6, with unresolved D. The ends were cut back, 2 bases at V and 2 bases at J, with 7 bases in the middle. The V gene's germline CDR1 is MNHEY and CDR2 SMNVEV (reference sequence). The CDR3 is made up of 15 amino acids. The CDR3 nucleotides are TGTGCCAGCAGTTTAAATATCCCTGGGGCCAACGTCCTGACTTTC. Protein sequence: CASSLNIPGANVLTF.

The chain joins TRBV6-5 to TRBJ1-2, with D uncertain. The V end lost 0 bases, the J end lost 0 bases, and 5 bases lay between the germline ends. CDR1 and CDR2 from the germline V gene are MNHEY and SVGAGI. The CDR3 totals 14 residues. CDR3 sequence reads: CASSYSPANYGYTF. The CDR3 region has the DNA TGTGCCAGCAGTTACTCCCCGGCTAACTATGGCTACACCTTC.

The chain is built from TRBV10-3 and TRBJ1-4, with D perhaps TRBD1 (6 bases). The CDR3 covers 16 residues. Trimming took 4 bases from V and 1 from J, leaving 13 bases between them. The germline CDR1 and CDR2 sequences are ENHRY and SYGVKD. CDR3 nucleotide sequence: TGTGCCATCAGTGGGACCCCGACAGGAACTAATGAAAAACTGTTTTTT. Amino acids: CAISGTPTGTNEKLFF.

The chain carries TRBV2 and TRBJ1-5; 10 nucleotides agree with TRBD1. With V trimmed by 8 bases and J by 0 bases, 7 bases remained unmatched. Per germline, CDR1 SNHLY and CDR2 FYNNEI. This CDR3 region has 16 residues. In DNA form, the CDR3 reads TGTGCCAGCCGTGGACAGGGGGGATATAGCAATCAGCCCCAGCATTTT. It encodes CASRGQGGYSNQPQHF.

The rearrangement links TRBV11-2 to TRBJ1-1, with D hard to call. Germline V gives CDR1 SGHAT, CDR2 FQNNGV. The CDR3 is 13 amino acids. Trimming stripped 0 bases from V and 0 bases from J, with 2 bases between. CDR3: CASSLDMNTEAFF. In DNA form, the CDR3 reads TGTGCCAGCAGCTTAGATATGAACACTGAAGCTTTCTTT.

The gene calls are TRBV5-3 and TRBJ1-5; D may be TRBD1 (5 bases). TRBV5-3 is identified as an open reading frame with a role that is uncertain. Deletions cut 3 bases from V and 6 bases from J, with 16 bases between. The CDR3 totals 15 residues. The CDR3 is CARSSPGGGGQPQHF. For the CDR3, the DNA is TGTGCCAGAAGCTCGCCCGGGGGGGGAGGTCAGCCCCAGCATTTT.

The chain recombines TRBV7-2 with TRBJ1-1; D not certain. Trimming removed 2 bases at V and 1 base at J, with 5 bases between. Germline values: CDR1 SGHTA, CDR2 FQGNSA. This CDR3 has 13 residues. CDR3 sequence reads: CASSLTANTEAFF. The CDR3 DNA reads as TGTGCCAGCAGCTTAACAGCGAACACTGAAGCTTTCTTT.

This clone was observed a handful of times. V usage is TRBV7-9 and J usage is TRBJ2-7; 9 bases line up with TRBD2. The CDR3 spans 18 residues. Germline CDR1 is SEHNR and CDR2 is FQNEAQ (reference sequence). Losses at the gene ends were 4 bases for V and 4 bases for J; bases not matched to a gene: 17. This CDR3 is CASSSIGGRAWDVYEQYF. For the CDR3, the DNA is TGTGCCAGCAGCTCAATCGGCGGGAGGGCCTGGGATGTTTACGAGCAGTACTTC.

This clone occurred a few times. In DNA, the CDR3 is TGTGCCAGCAGTTTAGCGCGGGGGGCAAACACTGAAGCTTTCTTT. It is translated as CASSLARGANTEAFF. The chain couples TRBV28 to TRBJ1-1, with D perhaps TRBD1 (6 bases). Germline CDR1 reads MDHEN; CDR2 reads SYDVKM. Trimming pared 2 bases from V and 2 bases from J, leaving 12 bases between. This CDR3 region has 15 residues.